The 28 T cell receptor beta chains presented below share a single source sample, sequenced in a study of Graves' ophthalmopathy and Graves' hyperthyroidism. The authors amplified TCR beta CDR3 regions, and they did so from RNA transcripts for repertoire sequencing. First-round RT-PCR employed HTBI primers, with a second-round multiplex PCR after it. In TCRdb, the multiplex PCR reads were re-called with MiXCR into one record per CDR3 protein. The data show hundreds of thousands of distinct CDR3 sequences, with 22% seen just once and approximately 6.5% held by the top ten. The sequenced sample was peripheral blood. The receptors come from a woman under 30 with stable Graves' hyperthyroidism. Some clones in this sample may be carry-over from other donors' samples.

This clonotype was picked up many times. The rearrangement joins TRBV12-3 or TRBV12-4 to TRBJ1-2; D not resolved. Trimming took 5 bases from V and 7 from J, leaving 17 bases between them. CDR3 length equals 14 residues. The CDR3 protein is CASSTRTKMRGYTF. The CDR3 DNA is TGTGCCAGCAGTACCCGGACCAAGATGCGTGGCTACACCTTC.

This clonotype was recorded at least ten times. The gene calls are TRBV4-1 and TRBJ1-2; D is unclear. V was trimmed by 1 base and J by 8 bases, leaving 11 bases between them. In germline, CDR1 is MGHRA, CDR2 YSYEKL. CDR3 length: 13 residues. CDR3 nucleotides: TGCGCCAGCAGCCAAGTGTACTATGAGGGCTACACCTTC. It codes for CASSQVYYEGYTF.

Ten or more counts support this clonotype. This chain connects TRBV7-9 to TRBJ2-5; 7 bases match TRBD1. The V and J ends lost 6 bases and 7 bases, in that order; junction bases with no gene match: 11. The CDR3 is 14 residues long. Germline CDR1 SEHNR, CDR2 FQNEAQ (reference sequence). In DNA, the CDR3 is TGTGCCAGCAGGGACACCGGGACAGCTCCGACCCAGTACTTC. This sequence encodes CASRDTGTAPTQYF.

The sample holds many counts of this clonotype. The V gene is TRBV10-2, the J gene TRBJ2-2; TRBD1 matches at 9 bases. The CDR3 is made up of 14 amino acids. Germline CDR1 is WSHSY and CDR2 is SAAADI. Trimming took 6 bases from V and 7 from J; bases not matched to a gene: 6. The CDR3 spells CASRPGQGVGELFF. In DNA, the CDR3 is TGCGCCAGCAGACCGGGACAGGGAGTCGGGGAGCTGTTTTTT.

This clonotype was counted many times. The chain has TRBV28 and TRBJ1-1, with D perhaps matching TRBD1 (6 bases). The CDR3 totals 15 residues. Germline V CDR1 and CDR2: MDHEN, SYDVKM. Deletions cut 5 bases from V and 3 bases from J, with 16 bases between. DNA for the CDR3: TGTGCCAGCAGTCGAAGGGGGGGCAGGGACACTGAAGCTTTCTTT. The encoded protein is CASSRRGGRDTEAFF.

This clonotype has more than one count but fewer than ten. The chain combines TRBV10-1 with TRBJ2-3; D possibly corresponds to TRBD2 (5 bases). V lost 8 bases, J lost 1 base, and 13 bases lay in between. The CDR3 is 14 amino acids. CDR1 and CDR2 (germline): WNHNN, SYGVQD (reference sequence). In DNA form, the CDR3 reads TGCGCCAGCTCAGGCGAGGGCGGCACAGATACGCAGTATTTT. As protein: CASSGEGGTDTQYF.

This clonotype has a count of ten or more. V and J are TRBV29-1 and TRBJ2-5; 8 bases are a match to TRBD2. The CDR3 runs to 14 residues. Germline values: CDR1 SQVTM, CDR2 ANQGSEA. V shed 0 bases, J shed 3 bases, and the junction held 3 bases outside the gene matches. The CDR3 protein is CSVEDGTREETQYF. The DNA of the CDR3 is TGCAGCGTTGAAGATGGGACTAGGGAAGAGACCCAGTACTTC. Supplemented by reference TRBV29-1 and TRBJ2-5, the full variable domain reads SAVISQKPSRDICQRGTSLTIQCQVDSQVTMMFWYRQQPGQSLTLIATANQGSEATYESGFVIDKFPISRPNLTFSTLTVSNMSPEDSSIYLCSVEDGTREETQYFGPGTRLLVL.

This clonotype was seen repeatedly, ten times or more. The CDR3 loop reads CASSPTGGITYEQYF. The CDR3 DNA reads as TGTGCCAGCAGCCCTACAGGGGGTATAACATACGAGCAGTACTTC. The chain joins TRBV11-2 to TRBJ2-7; TRBD1 agrees at 8 bases. This CDR3 is 15 amino acids long. The germline gives CDR1 SGHAT, CDR2 FQNNGV. After removal of 5 bases from V and 4 bases from J, the junction contained 10 bases not matched to a gene.

This clonotype was observed a few times. V usage is TRBV7-2 and J usage is TRBJ1-5, with D perhaps TRBD1 (5 bases). The CDR3 is 15 residues long. V shed 5 bases and J shed 3 bases, with 14 bases lying between them. CDR1 and CDR2 from the germline V gene are SGHTA and FQGNSA. CDR3 amino acids: CASSLPAGFNQPQHF. CDR3 in DNA: TGTGCCAGCAGCCTTCCTGCAGGGTTCAATCAGCCCCAGCATTTT.

At least ten counts were recorded for this clonotype. The chain couples TRBV12-3 or TRBV12-4 to TRBJ2-7, with no clear D. Trimming pared 5 bases from V and 3 bases from J, leaving 11 bases between. CDR3 length equals 13 residues. The CDR3 bases are TGTGCCAGCAGTGGAACAGCCTACTACGAGCAGTACTTC. Its protein product is CASSGTAYYEQYF.

This clonotype has ten or more counts. This chain uses TRBV25-1 with TRBJ1-2, with D possibly being TRBD1 (5 bases). The germline V gene encodes CDR1 MGHDK and CDR2 SYGVNS. V dropped 1 base and J dropped 6 bases, with 15 bases sitting between them. This CDR3 has 15 residues. Written as DNA, the CDR3 is TGTGCCAGCAGTGAATCGGCAGGGCCAGGAGATGGCTACACCTTC. As protein: CASSESAGPGDGYTF.

This clonotype was observed at least ten times. The chain combines TRBV11-2 with TRBJ1-1; D is ambiguous. There are 12 residues in the CDR3. From germline, CDR1 is SGHAT and CDR2 FQNNGV. Between the trimmed V and J ends, which lost 0 bases and 8 bases, there was a span of 7 bases. CDR3 sequence: CASSLDGWEAFF. The CDR3 DNA is TGTGCCAGCAGCTTAGATGGGTGGGAAGCTTTCTTT.

V gene TRBV24-1 combines with J gene TRBJ1-1, with D uncertain. CDR1 is KGHDR and CDR2 is SFDVKD in the germline V gene. The germline V and J ends were trimmed by 5 bases and 1 base, with 7 bases remaining between them. CDR3 length equals 13 residues. CDR3 sequence reads: CATSGPRNTEAFF. The CDR3 DNA reads as TGTGCCACCAGTGGGCCCCGGAACACTGAAGCTTTCTTT.

J is TRBJ1-1 and V is TRBV19; 12 bases line up with TRBD1. The CDR3 contains 18 residues. Germline loops: CDR1 LNHDA, CDR2 SQIVND (reference sequence). Germline trimming cut 4 bases from V and 3 bases from J; bases unmatched to any gene: 12. The CDR3: CASSTAGWDRGRDTEAFF. The CDR3 nucleotides read TGTGCCAGTAGTACAGCCGGCTGGGACAGGGGGCGGGACACTGAAGCTTTCTTT.

The chain links TRBV12-3 or TRBV12-4 to TRBJ2-7, with D perhaps matching TRBD2 (6 bases). This CDR3 contains 14 residues. V dropped 5 bases and J dropped 2 bases, with 13 bases sitting between them. Here the CDR3 DNA reads TGTGCCAGCAGTCTCGCGGGATGTACCTACGAGCAGTACTTC. Protein: CASSLAGCTYEQYF.

This clonotype has at least ten counts. The CDR3 DNA is TGCAGTGCTAGACTACCCACTCTAGCCAAAAACATTCAGTACTTC. This gives the protein CSARLPTLAKNIQYF. The chain uses TRBV20-1 and TRBJ2-4, with no clear D. This CDR3 spans 15 amino acids. Deletions cut 2 bases from V and 0 bases from J, with 11 bases between. The germline V gene has CDR1 DFQATT and CDR2 SNEGSKA (reference sequence).

At least ten counts were recorded for this clonotype. This chain connects TRBV7-8 to TRBJ1-5, with TRBD1 identical over 7 bases. The CDR3 has 17 residues. The germline gives CDR1 SGHVS, CDR2 FQNEAQ. The V segment lost 5 bases and the J segment 3 bases; nucleotides outside the gene matches: 13. The CDR3 DNA is TGTGCCAGCAGCCGAACCCAAGACGACAGGGACAATCAGCCCCAGCATTTT. Encoded protein: CASSRTQDDRDNQPQHF.

This clonotype was detected ten times or more. The V call is TRBV6-5, the J call TRBJ1-5; D is perhaps TRBD1 (5 bases). Germline V gene lookup returns CDR1 MNHEY and CDR2 SVGAGI. The CDR3 loop spans 14 amino acids. The V gene lost 2 bases and the J gene lost 7 bases, with 12 bases spanning the gap. The CDR3, as DNA: TGTGCCAGCAGTTACGGTAGGGACGGCCAGCCCCAGCATTTT. Protein product: CASSYGRDGQPQHF.

This clonotype was picked up many times. V and J are TRBV12-3 or TRBV12-4 and TRBJ2-7; possibly TRBD1 for D (5 bases). The CDR3 loop spans 16 amino acids. Deletions cut 0 bases from V and 5 bases from J, with 17 bases between. The CDR3 region has the DNA TGTGCCAGCAGTTTAGCGAGAAGGCAGGGCTTCCACGAGCAGTACTTC. Its translation is CASSLARRQGFHEQYF.

This clonotype was seen repeatedly, ten times or more. The gene calls are TRBV7-9 and TRBJ1-5; a weak D match, TRBD1 (5 bases). The CDR3 is 15 residues long. V lost 3 bases and J 4 bases, leaving 13 bases between the germline ends. The V gene's germline CDR1 is SEHNR and CDR2 FQNEAQ (reference sequence). CDR3 sequence (DNA): TGTGCCAGCAGCTTCGACAAAGGGGCTAATCAGCCCCAGCATTTT. It encodes CASSFDKGANQPQHF.

This clonotype has just a few counts. CDR3 in DNA: TGTGCCTGGAGCCCGGACCTGCGCGAGCAGTACTTC. It yields the protein CAWSPDLREQYF. The rearrangement uses TRBV30 and TRBJ2-7; D is undetermined. Trimming pared 3 bases from V and 6 bases from J, leaving 12 bases between. This CDR3 has 12 amino acids. Germline assignment: CDR1 GTSNPN and CDR2 SVGIG (reference sequence).

This clonotype was recorded at least ten times. The rearrangement links TRBV6-1 to TRBJ2-5, with 14 bases that match TRBD2. CDR1 and CDR2 from the germline V gene are MNHNS and SASEGT. This CDR3 contains 15 residues. The trim removed 4 bases at V and 4 bases at J, leaving 2 bases unmatched. CDR3: CASSGTSGRRETQYF. CDR3 nucleotides: TGTGCCAGCAGTGGGACTAGCGGGAGGAGAGAGACCCAGTACTTC.

This clonotype was found many times. This rearrangement joins TRBV20-1 to TRBJ2-5, with 13 bases matching TRBD2. Per the germline V gene, CDR1 is DFQATT and CDR2 is SNEGSKA (reference sequence). V lost 2 bases, J lost 9 bases, and 9 bases stayed unmatched. The CDR3 consists of 15 residues. Written as DNA, the CDR3 is TGCAGTGCTAGACCCGGGACTAGCGGGAAGCCGGCCCAGTACTTC. Protein sequence: CSARPGTSGKPAQYF.

There are many counts of this clonotype. This chain uses TRBV5-1 with TRBJ1-2; 7 nucleotides match TRBD1. Germline-derived CDR1 and CDR2 are SGHRS and YFSETQ. The CDR3 runs 15 residues. The junction had 4 bases not matched to a gene; V was cut back by 2 bases and J by 0 bases. The CDR3 loop reads CASSFDRDANYGYTF. The DNA for the CDR3 is TGCGCCAGCAGCTTCGACAGGGATGCTAACTATGGCTACACCTTC. Supplemented by reference TRBV5-1 and TRBJ1-2, the full variable domain reads KAGVTQTPRYLIKTRGQQVTLSCSPISGHRSVSWYQQTPGQGLQFLFEYFSETQRNKGNFPGRFSGRQFSNSRSEMNVSTLELGDSALYLCASSFDRDANYGYTFGSGTRLTVV.

The chain combines TRBV9 with TRBJ1-1, with D hard to call. V was pared by 2 bases and J by 3 bases, with 8 bases between. The CDR3 sequence is 13 residues long. In germline, CDR1 is SGDLS, CDR2 YYNGEE. CDR3 loop: CASSVQWDTEAFF. The CDR3 DNA is TGTGCCAGCAGCGTCCAATGGGACACTGAAGCTTTCTTT.

This clonotype was picked up many times. This chain joins TRBV6-2 or TRBV6-3 and TRBJ1-2; D not certain. V was cut by 4 bases and J by 4 bases, with 19 bases left in between. CDR1 MNHEY and CDR2 SVGEGT come from the germline V gene. The CDR3 totals 16 residues. CDR3 DNA sequence: TGTGCCAGCAGTTCCACCTTTGACGGTTCTTCCTATGGCTACACCTTC. Its translation is CASSSTFDGSSYGYTF.

This clonotype came up many times. The chain links TRBV6-5 to TRBJ1-2; D is ambiguous. There are 15 residues in the CDR3. Germline-derived CDR1 and CDR2 are MNHEY and SVGAGI. Between the trimmed V and J ends, which lost 0 bases and 6 bases, there was a span of 14 bases. Written as DNA, the CDR3 is TGTGCCAGCAGTTACTCGTTTCGGGCGGAGGATGGCTACACCTTC. It translates to CASSYSFRAEDGYTF.

This chain links TRBV6-2 or TRBV6-3 with TRBJ1-1; possibly TRBD1 for D (6 bases). Between the trimmed V and J ends, which lost 8 bases and 6 bases, there was a span of 19 bases. The CDR3 totals 14 residues. The germline CDR1 and CDR2 sequences are MNHEY and SVGEGT. DNA for the CDR3: TGTGCCAGCCAAAACGCCGGGGGCATCGCTGAAGCTTTCTTT. Translating gives CASQNAGGIAEAFF.